This T cell receptor beta chain originates from a study of T cell repertoires in cytomegalovirus infection (dated by TCRdb to about 2019). With respect to the entire study: Peptide stimulations targeted recently identified HLA-C-restricted CMV epitopes, whose presentation resists viral immunomodulation, together with well-studied HLA-B-restricted epitopes. The HLA type of each donor mattered for the analysis, because public TCR beta signatures pointed to carriage of CMV infection along with the matching HLA type. The study at large found these results: In both this cohort and an independent roughly 350-donor cohort, the cumulative frequency of public TCR beta family members distinguished carriers of CMV infection plus the relevant HLA type. The ex vivo response was dominated by HLA-C-restricted CMV-specific TCR beta clonotypes, and the single most frequent clonotype in two of eight donors was supplied by these HLA-C-restricted clonotypes.

In the germline V gene, CDR1 corresponds to MDHEN and CDR2 to SYDVKM. Taken from cysteine to phenylalanine, the CDR3 has 17 residues. The DNA shown is the 51-base CDR3, in frame from base 1. V is clipped by 6 bases and J by 4 bases, and the sequence between their germline boundaries is 19 bases long. The treatment or condition label corresponds to: in vitro stimulation with specific CMV peptide epitopes to enrich CMV-specific T cells. Sequencing used an Illumina HiSeq 1500. TCRdb cleaned the public reads at Q25 with fastp, built clones with MiXCR and kept in-frame beta chains. CDR3 protein sequences are deduplicated, and each keeps its most common genes and DNA. This sample lists some 800,000 distinct CDR3 sequences; under 35% were detected once. The ten largest clones take up around 12% of the sample. To note about this clonotype: There is no known antigen for this receptor. No much larger clone exists at a distance of one base, and base qualities are not known.

The chain is assembled from TRBV28 and TRBJ2-6; the D gene is perhaps TRBD1 or TRBD2, each of them matching over 6 bases. The source material was cultured CD8+ T cells from PBMCs, sampled from culture after CMV antigen stimulation. The receptor comes from a human donor in good health (CMV status not recorded). Some clones in this sample may be carry-over from other donors' samples. The CDR3 region reads CASSHTGWGAGANVLTF. The DNA sequence is given as TGTGCCAGCAGCCACACCGGGTGGGGGGCCGGGGCCAACGTCCTGACTTTC. Joined to the reference TRBV28 and TRBJ2-6 proteins, this CDR3 gives the full variable domain: DVKVTQSSRYLVKRTGEKVFLECVQDMDHENMFWYRQDPGLGLRLIYFSYDVKMKEKGDIPEGYSVSREKKERFSLILESASTNQTSMYLCASSHTGWGAGANVLTFGAGSRLTVL.